One sample yielded the 23 T cell receptor beta chains listed below, sequenced in a study of blood T cell repertoires in COVID-19. Here immunoSEQ multiplex PCR was the method, and the copy in TCRdb shows in-frame clones only, minus some. This sample has roughly 160,000 clones, with approximately 79% found just once. The sequenced material came from PBMCs or T cells enriched from blood (not recorded which). These receptors all stem from a woman between 65 and 79 years old in a cohort exposed to, infected with or recovered from COVID-19 (not recorded which).

The chain joins TRBV7-8 to TRBJ1-5, with TRBD1 identical over 7 bases. J gave up 2 bases and V 3 bases, and 1 base lay outside the gene matches. Germline CDR1 is SGHVS and CDR2 is FQNEAQ. The CDR3 totals 14 residues. DNA of the CDR3: TGTGCCAGCAGCTTTACAGGGGGCAATCAGCCCCAGCATTTT. It codes for CASSFTGGNQPQHF.

J is TRBJ2-1 and V is TRBV7-2; unclear D gene. CDR3 length: 15 residues. Germline V gene data show CDR1 as SGHTA and CDR2 as FQGNSA. Trimming left V 0 bases short and J 0 bases short, with 6 bases between. The CDR3, as DNA: TGTGCCAGCAGCTTAGCGCGGAGCTCCTACAATGAGCAGTTCTTC. It codes for CASSLARSSYNEQFF.

V and J are TRBV19 and TRBJ2-7; TRBD1 aligns across 12 bases. The V gene's germline CDR1 is LNHDA and CDR2 SQIVND (reference sequence). V shed 6 bases, J shed 2 bases, and the junction held 14 bases outside the gene matches. CDR3 length: 18 amino acids. The CDR3 DNA is TGTGCCAGTAGCAAGTTACCCGGGACAGGGGGCCAACCCTACGAGCAGTACTTC. Protein product: CASSKLPGTGGQPYEQYF.

V gene TRBV21-1 combines with J gene TRBJ2-2; TRBD2 is the table's D call and was not checked against the DNA. TRBV21-1 is reported as a pseudogene. The CDR3 is made up of 15 amino acids. The CDR3 DNA sequence: TGTGCCAGCAGCAAGGGACTAGCGGTGACCGGGGAGCTGTTTTTT. Translation: CASSKGLAVTGELFF.

V usage is TRBV27 and J usage is TRBJ1-1; D is perhaps TRBD1 (5 bases). This CDR3 contains 13 residues. Germline V gene lookup returns CDR1 MNHEY and CDR2 SMNVEV (reference sequence). Trimming took off 5 bases at V and 6 bases at J, with 13 bases between the two ends. The CDR3 nucleotides are TGTGCCAGCAGTACTCAGGGTGGGGCTGAAGCTTTCTTT. This sequence encodes CASSTQGGAEAFF.

The chain carries TRBV7-2 and TRBJ1-5, with D perhaps TRBD1 (5 bases). The V gene lost 5 bases and the J gene lost 7 bases, with 15 bases spanning the gap. The CDR3 consists of 14 residues. From germline, CDR1 is SGHTA and CDR2 FQGNSA. DNA of the CDR3: TGTGCCAGCAGCGTAGACTTGGGGGGGCAGCCCCAGCATTTT. Encoded protein: CASSVDLGGQPQHF.

The chain uses TRBV2 and TRBJ2-2; TRBD2 aligns across 10 bases. J lost 7 bases, V lost 6 bases, and 11 bases had no gene match. The CDR3 runs 16 residues. Germline CDR1 reads SNHLY; CDR2 reads FYNNEI. The CDR3 DNA follows: TGTGCCAGCAGCCCCCGGAGCGGGAGGGCCGTCGGGGAGCTGTTTTTT. Its protein is CASSPRSGRAVGELFF.

This rearrangement joins TRBV10-3 to TRBJ2-1; possible D gene TRBD2, 5 bases. Trimming pared 6 bases from V and 7 bases from J, leaving 13 bases between. Germline V gene sequence: CDR1 ENHRY, CDR2 SYGVKD. There are 13 residues in the CDR3. The CDR3 spells CAIRVTGGNEQFF. The CDR3 bases are TGTGCCATCAGGGTCACGGGCGGGAATGAGCAGTTCTTC.

CDR3 loop: CASSQGQVDYGYTF. The CDR3 DNA reads as TGTGCCAGCAGCCAAGGACAGGTGGATTATGGCTACACCTTC. The chain links TRBV3-1 (or the pseudogene TRBV3-2) to TRBJ1-2; possibly TRBD1 for D (6 bases). With 1 base removed from V and 5 bases from J, the gap between germline ends came to 11 bases. Germline V gene sequence: CDR1 LGHDT, CDR2 YNNKEL (reference sequence). The CDR3 consists of 14 residues.

The V and J genes are TRBV9 and TRBJ2-5; no clear D gene. The length of the CDR3 is 15 residues. The V end lost 4 bases, the J end lost 2 bases, and 15 bases lay between the germline ends. Germline-derived CDR1 and CDR2 are SGDLS and YYNGEE. The CDR3 here is CASSPRFFLQETQYF. In DNA, the CDR3 is TGTGCCAGCAGCCCCCGATTCTTCCTACAAGAGACCCAGTACTTC.

The chain uses TRBV13 and TRBJ2-7; tentative D call: TRBD1 (6 bases). The CDR3 is 17 amino acids. Germline V lookup: CDR1 PRHDT, CDR2 FYEKMQ (reference sequence). V was trimmed by 5 bases and J by 1 base, leaving 21 bases between them. CDR3 DNA sequence: TGTGCCAGCAGCGCCCAGCCACAGGGATTTCGGTCCTACGAGCAGTACTTC. This encodes CASSAQPQGFRSYEQYF.

Notes on this clone: Its ends do not fully match the called genes, so a read error is possible. This chain links TRBV7-9 with TRBJ1-1; TRBD1 matches 8 bases. The CDR3 runs to 16 residues. The germline V gene encodes CDR1 SEHNR and CDR2 FQNEAQ (reference sequence). The CDR3 loop is CASSHLPSRGHTGAFF. The CDR3 nucleotides are TGTGCCAGCAGCCATTTACCATCCAGGGGGCATACTGGAGCTTTCTTT.

V usage is TRBV5-1 and J usage is TRBJ1-1; D possibly corresponds to TRBD1 (6 bases). V was pared by 4 bases and J by 7 bases, with 11 bases between. CDR1 is SGHRS and CDR2 is YFSETQ in the germline V gene. The length of the CDR3 is 12 residues. CDR3 amino acids: CASSPNRDEAFF. CDR3 coding DNA: TGCGCCAGCAGCCCGAACAGGGATGAAGCTTTCTTT.

The chain has TRBV5-1 and TRBJ2-3, with D tentatively TRBD1 (5 bases). The CDR3 has 14 residues. CDR1 and CDR2 (germline): SGHRS, YFSETQ. Between the trimmed V and J ends, which lost 7 bases and 3 bases, there was a span of 15 bases. This CDR3 reads CASGDFKGTDTQYF. The CDR3 nucleotides read TGCGCCAGCGGAGACTTTAAGGGGACAGATACGCAGTATTTT.

The chain is built from TRBV28 and TRBJ1-4, with D unclear. This CDR3 has 14 amino acids. CDR1 and CDR2 from the germline V gene are MDHEN and SYDVKM. Trimming took 3 bases from V and 7 from J, leaving 12 bases between them. CDR3 nucleotides: TGTGCCAGCAGTTTGACAACTTTACGTGAAAAACTGTTTTTT. It is translated as CASSLTTLREKLFF.

The chain joins TRBV4-1 to TRBJ1-2, with 7 bases aligning to TRBD1. V gave up 0 bases and J gave up 5 bases; unmatched junction bases: 6. CDR3 length equals 15 residues. CDR1 and CDR2 (germline): MGHRA, YSYEKL. CDR3 in DNA: TGCGCCAGCAGCCAAGATCCGGGACAGTTTTATGGCTACACCTTC. It codes for CASSQDPGQFYGYTF.

This chain connects TRBV24-1 to TRBJ2-3, with 11 bases fitting TRBD2. CDR1 KGHDR and CDR2 SFDVKD come from the germline V gene. The CDR3 consists of 15 residues. J was trimmed by 5 bases and V by 3 bases; bases with no gene match: 3. CDR3 sequence (DNA): TGTGCCACCAGTGATACTAGCGGGAGTGGAGATACGCAGTATTTT. Translation: CATSDTSGSGDTQYF.

The count of this clone is one. J is TRBJ1-2 and V is TRBV2, with D maybe TRBD1 (5 bases). Trimming cost V 6 bases and J 0 bases, with 8 bases left between them. This CDR3 comprises 13 residues. The germline V gene encodes CDR1 SNHLY and CDR2 FYNNEI. CDR3 DNA: TGTGCCAGCAGGGGGGGAGCTAACTATGGCTACACCTTC. Translation: CASRGGANYGYTF.

The V and J genes are TRBV12-3 or TRBV12-4 and TRBJ2-2, with a tentative D call TRBD2 (6 bases). V gave up 3 bases and J gave up 5 bases, with 7 bases separating them. CDR3 length: 13 residues. The CDR3 DNA is TGTGCCAGCAGTTTTGGAGGGACCGGGGAGCTGTTTTTT. Translation: CASSFGGTGELFF.

The chain employs TRBV30 and TRBJ1-6; 9 bases map to TRBD1. V shed 1 base, J shed 8 bases, and the junction held 0 bases outside the gene matches. The CDR3 runs 13 residues. The germline V gene encodes CDR1 GTSNPN and CDR2 SVGIG (reference sequence). The CDR3 region has the DNA TGTGCCTGGAGTGGACAGGGGGATTCACCCCTCCACTTT. Residues: CAWSGQGDSPLHF.

CDR3 nucleotides: TGCGCCAGCAGCCGAGGACTGGCATCTTACGAGCAGTACTTC. Protein sequence: CASSRGLASYEQYF. The chain combines TRBV5-1 with TRBJ2-7, with a possible D match to TRBD2 (5 bases). Germline V gene lookup returns CDR1 SGHRS and CDR2 YFSETQ. The CDR3 has 14 residues. V lost 4 bases and J 4 bases, leaving 15 bases between the germline ends.

The chain employs TRBV19 and TRBJ2-1, with TRBD2 matching over 8 bases. Germline loops: CDR1 LNHDA, CDR2 SQIVND (reference sequence). With V trimmed by 6 bases and J by 7 bases, 8 bases remained unmatched. The CDR3 runs 14 residues. This CDR3 reads CASRLLAGANEQFF. The CDR3 region has the DNA TGTGCCAGTAGGTTGCTAGCGGGCGCAAATGAGCAGTTCTTC.

This clone was seen only a few times. The chain combines TRBV19 with TRBJ2-3; TRBD2 agrees at 14 bases. The junction had 4 bases not matched to a gene; V was cut back by 6 bases and J by 2 bases. CDR1 and CDR2 (germline): LNHDA, SQIVND (reference sequence). The CDR3 loop spans 16 amino acids. Written as DNA, the CDR3 is TGTGCCAGTAGAACGGGACTAGCGGGAGCCACAGATACGCAGTATTTT. It is translated as CASRTGLAGATDTQYF.